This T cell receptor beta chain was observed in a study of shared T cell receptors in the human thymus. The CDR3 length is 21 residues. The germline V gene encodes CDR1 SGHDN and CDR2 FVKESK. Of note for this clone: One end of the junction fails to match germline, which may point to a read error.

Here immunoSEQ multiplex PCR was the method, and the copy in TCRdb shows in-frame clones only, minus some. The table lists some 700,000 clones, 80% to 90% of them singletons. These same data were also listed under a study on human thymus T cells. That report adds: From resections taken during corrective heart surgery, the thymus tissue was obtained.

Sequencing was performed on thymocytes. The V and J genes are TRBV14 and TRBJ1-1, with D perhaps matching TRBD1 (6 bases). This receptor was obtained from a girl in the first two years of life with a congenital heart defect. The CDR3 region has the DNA TGTGCCAACAGCCAAGTCAATTCCCCCATCGAGAGGGGGGGGGTAAACACTGAAGCTTTCTTT. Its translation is CANSQVNSPIERGGVNTEAFF.